Listed below are T cell receptor beta chains from one sample, sequenced in a study of blood T cell repertoires in COVID-19. Sequencing used immunoSEQ multiplex PCR; TCRdb keeps in-frame clones, though not all of them. The sample consists of about 320,000 clones, about nine tenths of them appearing once. Sequencing input: PBMCs or T cells enriched from blood (not recorded which). The receptors shown here come from a man in his fifties or sixties who had recovered from COVID-19. Both conserved end residues are part of each CDR3. The order of the fields is V gene, clone size, J gene, D gene, CDR3 DNA, CDR3 protein. The D gene is left open where the match is weak. Size tells how often a clone was seen (once, few, many) or the class of an expanded clone, and some rows leave it out.

TRBV28	-	TRBJ1-1	-	TGTGCCAGCAGTTTCCAACCGGGACAATTGAACACTGAAGCTTTCTTT	CASSFQPGQLNTEAFF
TRBV29-1	-	TRBJ1-1	TRBD1	TGCAGCGTTGCACAGGGGGAGTCTACCTCTCCGGGGGCTTTCTTT	CSVAQGESTSPGAFF
TRBV30	-	TRBJ2-3	-	TGTGCCTGGAGAACAGGGCCCAGCACAGATACGCAGTATTTT	CAWRTGPSTDTQYF
TRBV5-4	-	TRBJ1-1	TRBD1	TGTGCCAGCAGCCCTCTATTGGGGACAGGGGGCGGTGGCACTGAAGCTTTCTTT	CASSPLLGTGGGGTEAFF
TRBV24-1	once	TRBJ2-4	TRBD1	TGTGCCACCAGTGACCCGCCGGGACAGGGGAACATTCAGTACTTC	CATSDPPGQGNIQYF
TRBV7-9	-	TRBJ2-3	-	TGTGCCAGCAGCCCTAAGTGGACAGCTAGCACAGATACGCAGTATTTT	CASSPKWTASTDTQYF
TRBV27	-	TRBJ2-2	-	TGTGCCAGCAGAGGGACGGGGGCCGGGGAGCTGTTTTTT	CASRGTGAGELFF
TRBV30	-	TRBJ1-5	-	TGTGCCTGGAGTGTTCAGGGGAATCAGCCCCAGCATTTT	CAWSVQGNQPQHF
TRBV24-1	-	TRBJ2-3	TRBD1	TGTGCCACCAGTGACCCGGGACAGGGTGGCACAGATACGCAGTATTTT	CATSDPGQGGTDTQYF
TRBV18	-	TRBJ1-5	TRBD1	TGTGCCAGCTCAGCACAGACAGGGGACAATCAGCCCCAGCATTTT	CASSAQTGDNQPQHF
TRBV24-1	-	TRBJ1-5	-	TGTGCCACCAGTGACCAGGGGACACAGCCCCAGCATTTT	CATSDQGTQPQHF
TRBV11-2	-	TRBJ2-1	TRBD1	TGTGCCAGCAGAAACAGGGGGAGAGGGATGAATGAGCAGTTCTTC	CASRNRGRGMNEQFF
TRBV25-1	-	TRBJ1-6	TRBD1	TGTGCCAGCAGTGAATACGGGACAGATAATTCACCCCTCCACTTT	CASSEYGTDNSPLHF
TRBV18	-	TRBJ1-2	TRBD1	TGTGCCAGCTCAGAGGACAGGCACGGCTACACCTTC	CASSEDRHGYTF
TRBV9	once	TRBJ2-5	-	TGTGCCAGCAGCGCCGGGACTGCGCGGGAGACCCAGTACTTC	CASSAGTARETQYF
TRBV28	-	TRBJ1-4	-	TGTGCCAGCAGCATGGCGGGGTTGCGGGGGGAAAAACTGTTTTTT	CASSMAGLRGEKLFF
TRBV18	-	TRBJ1-1	TRBD1	TGTGCCAGCTCACCGGTGACAGGGTTGAACACTGAAGCTTTCTTT	CASSPVTGLNTEAFF
TRBV28	-	TRBJ1-5	TRBD1	TGTGCCAGCAGTACCAACGACAGGGGATTTCGCAATCAGCCCCAGCATTTT	CASSTNDRGFRNQPQHF
TRBV5-4	-	TRBJ2-1	TRBD2	TGTGCCAGCAGCTTGCCAGGACTAGACTACAATGAGCAGTTCTTC	CASSLPGLDYNEQFF
TRBV5-4	-	TRBJ2-7	-	TGTGCCAGCAGCTTGAGTTTTCGGGGAGCCTACGAGCAGTACTTC	CASSLSFRGAYEQYF
TRBV2	-	TRBJ1-1	TRBD1	TGTGCCAGCAGACCGGACAGGGGGAACACTGAAGCTTTCTTT	CASRPDRGNTEAFF
TRBV29-1	-	TRBJ2-3	TRBD2	TGCAGCGTGGCCGGGACTAGAGATGGGCCAGATACGCAGTATTTT	CSVAGTRDGPDTQYF
TRBV19	-	TRBJ2-5	TRBD2	TGTGCCAGTAGTATTAAAAGGGCTAGCGGGGCGGAGACCCAGTACTTC	CASSIKRASGAETQYF
TRBV5-1	once	TRBJ2-3	TRBD2	TGCGCCACTGGTGGCGGGAGGTGGACAGATACGCAGTATTTT	CATGGGRWTDTQYF
TRBV24-1	-	TRBJ2-1	TRBD2	TGTGCCACCAGTGATAGCGGGACTTTATACAATGAGCAGTTCTTC	CATSDSGTLYNEQFF
TRBV28	once	TRBJ2-7	-	TGTGCCAGCAGACCCGGCGAGAGGGTCGAGCAGTACTTC	CASRPGERVEQYF
TRBV24-1	-	TRBJ2-3	-	TGTGCCACCAGTGGGGCCCACTCCACAGATACGCAGTATTTT	CATSGAHSTDTQYF
TRBV2	-	TRBJ1-2	-	TGTGCCAGCAATCGGGAGTCCTATGGCTACACCTTC	CASNRESYGYTF